This entry features one TCR beta chain sequence. This sample is part of a study of neurological immune-mediated disorders. Synthesis of cDNA was accomplished via 5'RACE employing 10-nucleotide random UMIs. Using its own MiXCR run on the 5' RACE reads, TCRdb lists one record per CDR3 protein. The sample has about 120,000 distinct CDR3 sequences; about 3.4% are singletons. Sample: PBMCs. The sequence came from a woman in her twenties or thirties with multiple sclerosis.

The CDR3 loop is CASTPGGYSSQGYTF. DNA of the CDR3: TGTGCCAGCACCCCAGGGGGTTACAGCTCGCAGGGCTACACCTTC. V is TRBV6-2 or TRBV6-3 and J is TRBJ1-2; 7 bases fit TRBD1. Trimming at V came to 7 bases and at J to 8 bases, leaving 16 bases not matched to a gene. Looked up from germline, CDR1 is MNHEY and CDR2 is SVGEGT. The CDR3 covers 15 residues.